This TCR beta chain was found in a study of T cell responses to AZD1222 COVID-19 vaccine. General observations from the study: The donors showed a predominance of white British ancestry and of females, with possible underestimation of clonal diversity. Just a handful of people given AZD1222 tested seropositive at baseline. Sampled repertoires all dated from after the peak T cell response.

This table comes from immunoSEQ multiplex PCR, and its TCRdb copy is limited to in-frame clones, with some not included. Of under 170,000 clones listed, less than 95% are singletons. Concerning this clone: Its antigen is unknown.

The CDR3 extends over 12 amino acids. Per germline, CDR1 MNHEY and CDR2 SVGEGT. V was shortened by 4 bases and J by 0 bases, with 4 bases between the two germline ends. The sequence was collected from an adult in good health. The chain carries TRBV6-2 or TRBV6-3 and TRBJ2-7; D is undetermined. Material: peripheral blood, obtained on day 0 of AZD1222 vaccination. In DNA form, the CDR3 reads TGTGCCAGCAGTTCCAGCTCCTACGAGCAGTACGTC. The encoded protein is CASSSSSYEQYV.